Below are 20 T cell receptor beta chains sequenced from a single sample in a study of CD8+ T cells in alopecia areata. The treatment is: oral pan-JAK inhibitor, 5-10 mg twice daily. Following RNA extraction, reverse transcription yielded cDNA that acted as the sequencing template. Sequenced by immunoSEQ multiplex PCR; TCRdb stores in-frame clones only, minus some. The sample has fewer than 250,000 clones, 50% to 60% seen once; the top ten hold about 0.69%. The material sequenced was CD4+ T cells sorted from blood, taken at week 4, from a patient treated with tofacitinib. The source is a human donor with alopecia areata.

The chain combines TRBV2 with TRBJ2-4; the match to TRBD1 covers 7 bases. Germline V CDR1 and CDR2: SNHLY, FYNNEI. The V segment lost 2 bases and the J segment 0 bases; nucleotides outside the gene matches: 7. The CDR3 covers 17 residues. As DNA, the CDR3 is TGTGCCAGCAGTGAAACCGGGACAGCAATAGCCAAAAACATTCAGTACTTC. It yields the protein CASSETGTAIAKNIQYF.

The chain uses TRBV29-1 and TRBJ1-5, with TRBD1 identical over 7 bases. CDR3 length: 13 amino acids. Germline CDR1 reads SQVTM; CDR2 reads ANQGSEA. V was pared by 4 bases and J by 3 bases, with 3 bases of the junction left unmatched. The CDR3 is CSVGTGDNQPQHF. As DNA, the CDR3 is TGCAGCGTTGGCACAGGGGACAATCAGCCCCAGCATTTT.

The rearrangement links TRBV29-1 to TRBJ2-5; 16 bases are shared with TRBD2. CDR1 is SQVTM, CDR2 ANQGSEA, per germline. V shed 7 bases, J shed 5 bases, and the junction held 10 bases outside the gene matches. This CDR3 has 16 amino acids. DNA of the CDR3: TGCAGCGCTATCGGGACTAGCGGGAGGGCCGGGGAGACCCAGTACTTC. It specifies CSAIGTSGRAGETQYF.

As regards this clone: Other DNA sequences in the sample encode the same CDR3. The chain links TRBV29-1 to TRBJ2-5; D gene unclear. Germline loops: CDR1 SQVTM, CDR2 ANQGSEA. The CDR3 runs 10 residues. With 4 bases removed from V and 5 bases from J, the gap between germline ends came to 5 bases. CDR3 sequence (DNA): TGCAGCGTTGGAAGGGAGACCCAGTACTTC. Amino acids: CSVGRETQYF.

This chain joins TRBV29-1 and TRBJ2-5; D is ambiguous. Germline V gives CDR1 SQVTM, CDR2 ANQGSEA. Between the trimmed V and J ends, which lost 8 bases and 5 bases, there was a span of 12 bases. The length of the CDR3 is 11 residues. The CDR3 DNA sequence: TGCAGCTCCCGCCGTGGGGAGACCCAGTACTTC. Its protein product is CSSRRGETQYF.

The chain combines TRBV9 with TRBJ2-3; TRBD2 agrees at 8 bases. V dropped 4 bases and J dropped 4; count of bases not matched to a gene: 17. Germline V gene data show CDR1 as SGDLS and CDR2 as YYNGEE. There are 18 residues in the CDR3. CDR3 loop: CASSPRGGTSTIADTQYF. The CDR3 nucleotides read TGTGCCAGCAGCCCCCGCGGGGGGACTAGTACCATTGCAGATACGCAGTATTTT.

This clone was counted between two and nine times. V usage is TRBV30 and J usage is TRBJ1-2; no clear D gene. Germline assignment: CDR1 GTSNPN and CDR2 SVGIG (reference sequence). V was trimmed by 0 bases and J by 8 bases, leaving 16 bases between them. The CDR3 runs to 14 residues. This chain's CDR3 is CAWSVGIGSYGYTF. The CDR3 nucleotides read TGTGCCTGGAGTGTAGGTATAGGGAGCTACGGCTACACCTTC.

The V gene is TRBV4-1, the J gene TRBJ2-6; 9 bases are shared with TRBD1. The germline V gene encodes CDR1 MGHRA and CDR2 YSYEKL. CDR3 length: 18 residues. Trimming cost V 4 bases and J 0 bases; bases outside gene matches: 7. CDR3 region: CASSPRGTGRSGANVLTF. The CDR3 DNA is TGCGCCAGCAGCCCTAGAGGGACAGGGCGCTCTGGGGCCAACGTCCTGACTTTC.

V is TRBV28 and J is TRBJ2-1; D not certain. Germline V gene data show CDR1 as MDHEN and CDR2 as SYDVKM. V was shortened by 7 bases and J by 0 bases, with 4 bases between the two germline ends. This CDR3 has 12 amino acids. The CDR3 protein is CASKISYNEQFF. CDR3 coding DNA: TGTGCCAGCAAAATCTCCTACAATGAGCAGTTCTTC. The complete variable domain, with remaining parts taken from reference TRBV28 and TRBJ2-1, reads DVKVTQSSRYLVKRTGEKVFLECVQDMDHENMFWYRQDPGLGLRLIYFSYDVKMKEKGDIPEGYSVSREKKERFSLILESASTNQTSMYLCASKISYNEQFFGPGTRLTVL.

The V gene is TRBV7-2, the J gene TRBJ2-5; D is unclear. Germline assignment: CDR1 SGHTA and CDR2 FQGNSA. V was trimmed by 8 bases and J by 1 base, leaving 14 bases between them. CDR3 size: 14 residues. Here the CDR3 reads CASGKWAAQETQYF. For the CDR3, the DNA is TGTGCCAGCGGTAAATGGGCAGCCCAAGAGACCCAGTACTTC. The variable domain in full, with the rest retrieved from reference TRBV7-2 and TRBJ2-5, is GAGVSQSPSNKVTEKGKDVELRCDPISGHTALYWYRQSLGQGLEFLIYFQGNSAPDKSGLPSDRFSAERTGGSVSTLTIQRTQQEDSAVYLCASGKWAAQETQYFGPGTRLLVL.

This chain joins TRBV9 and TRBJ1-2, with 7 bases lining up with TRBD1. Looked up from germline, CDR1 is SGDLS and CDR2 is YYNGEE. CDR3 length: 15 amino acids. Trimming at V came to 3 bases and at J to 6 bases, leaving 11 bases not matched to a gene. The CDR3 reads CASSGGVRGKDGYTF. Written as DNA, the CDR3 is TGTGCCAGCAGCGGGGGAGTCAGGGGGAAGGATGGCTACACCTTC.

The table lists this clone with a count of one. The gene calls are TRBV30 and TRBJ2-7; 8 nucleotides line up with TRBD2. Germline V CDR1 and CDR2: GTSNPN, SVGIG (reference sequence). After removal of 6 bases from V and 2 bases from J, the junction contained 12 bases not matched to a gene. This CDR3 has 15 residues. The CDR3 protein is CACRRTAGGPYEQYF. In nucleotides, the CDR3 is TGTGCCTGCCGCCGTACGGCGGGAGGACCCTACGAGCAGTACTTC.

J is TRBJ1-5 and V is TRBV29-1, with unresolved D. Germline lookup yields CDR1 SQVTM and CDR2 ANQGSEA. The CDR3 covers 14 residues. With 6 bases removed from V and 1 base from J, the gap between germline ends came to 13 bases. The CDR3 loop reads CSVGSLGSNQPQHF. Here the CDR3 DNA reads TGCAGCGTCGGGTCCCTCGGGAGCAATCAGCCCCAGCATTTT.

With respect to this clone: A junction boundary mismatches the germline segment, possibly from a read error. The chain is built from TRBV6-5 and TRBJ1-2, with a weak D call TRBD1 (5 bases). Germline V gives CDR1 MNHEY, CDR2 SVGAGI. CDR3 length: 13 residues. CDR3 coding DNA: TGTACCAGCACCCGCGCACGGGGGTTTGGCTACACCTTC. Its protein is CTSTRARGFGYTF.

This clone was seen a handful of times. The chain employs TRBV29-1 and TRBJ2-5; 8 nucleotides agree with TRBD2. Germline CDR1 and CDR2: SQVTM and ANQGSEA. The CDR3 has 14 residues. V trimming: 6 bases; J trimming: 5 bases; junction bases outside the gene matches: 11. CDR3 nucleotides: TGCAGCGTCGGCGGGGGGCCCCCGTGGGAGACCCAGTACTTC. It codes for CSVGGGPPWETQYF.

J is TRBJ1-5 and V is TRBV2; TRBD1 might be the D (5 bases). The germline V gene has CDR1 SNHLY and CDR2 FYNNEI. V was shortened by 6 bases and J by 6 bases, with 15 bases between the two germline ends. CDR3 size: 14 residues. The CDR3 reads CASSEGSGFQPQHF. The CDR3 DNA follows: TGTGCCAGCAGCGAGGGTTCAGGGTTTCAGCCCCAGCATTTT.

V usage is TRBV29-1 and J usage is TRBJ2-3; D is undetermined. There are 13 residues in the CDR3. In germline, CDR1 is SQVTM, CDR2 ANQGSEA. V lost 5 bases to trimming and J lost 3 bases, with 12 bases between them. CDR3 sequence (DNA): TGCAGCGTTAAGGCCGGAGAAACAGATACGCAGTATTTT. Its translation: CSVKAGETDTQYF.

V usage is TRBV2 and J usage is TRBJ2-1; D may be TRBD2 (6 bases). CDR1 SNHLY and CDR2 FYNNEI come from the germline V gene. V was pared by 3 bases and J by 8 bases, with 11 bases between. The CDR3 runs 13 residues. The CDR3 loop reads CASSDWGVHEQFF. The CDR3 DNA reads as TGTGCCAGCAGTGATTGGGGGGTCCATGAGCAGTTCTTC.

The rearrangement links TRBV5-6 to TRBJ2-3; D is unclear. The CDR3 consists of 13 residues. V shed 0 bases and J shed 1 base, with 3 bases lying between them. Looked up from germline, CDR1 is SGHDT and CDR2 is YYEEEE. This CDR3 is CASSLGGTDTQYF. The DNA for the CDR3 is TGTGCCAGCAGCTTGGGGGGCACAGATACGCAGTATTTT.

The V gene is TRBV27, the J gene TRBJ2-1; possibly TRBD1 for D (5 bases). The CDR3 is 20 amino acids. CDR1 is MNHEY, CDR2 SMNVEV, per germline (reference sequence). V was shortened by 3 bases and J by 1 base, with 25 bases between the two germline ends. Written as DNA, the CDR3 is TGTGCCAGCAGTTTGTATTACTCGCTGACAGTTAGAAGTTCCTACAATGAGCAGTTCTTC. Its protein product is CASSLYYSLTVRSSYNEQFF.